Shown below are 26 T cell receptor beta chains from a single sample sequenced in a study of shared clonotypes between healthy human individuals. Libraries were prepared by immunoSEQ multiplex PCR; TCRdb keeps only in-frame clonotypes and omits some of them. In the table there are 2 million to 2.5 million clones, 93% of which are singletons. Sample: naive CD4+ T cells from PBMCs. Regarding subset: CD45RA+ positively selected. These receptors came from a young man in good health. Some clones in this sample may be carry-over from other donors' samples.

The genes are TRBV27 and TRBJ1-2, with 9 bases fitting TRBD1. Germline lookup yields CDR1 MNHEY and CDR2 SMNVEV (reference sequence). The CDR3 has 14 amino acids. Trimming removed 5 bases from V and 7 bases from J; junction bases left unmatched: 8. This chain's CDR3 is CASSQPGQGSGYTF. In nucleotides, the CDR3 is TGTGCCAGCAGTCAACCGGGACAGGGCTCTGGCTACACCTTC.

The chain couples TRBV5-6 to TRBJ2-1; D perhaps matches TRBD2 (5 bases). CDR3 size: 16 residues. CDR1 is SGHDT, CDR2 YYEEEE, per germline. V dropped 3 bases and J dropped 4 bases, with 17 bases sitting between them. The CDR3 DNA sequence: TGTGCCAGCAGCTCCACCCAGCTAGCCGGGTACAATGAGCAGTTCTTC. Translation: CASSSTQLAGYNEQFF.

In its sample, this clone was seen a few times. The chain is built from TRBV9 and TRBJ1-1, with D tentatively TRBD1 (5 bases). The germline V gene has CDR1 SGDLS and CDR2 YYNGEE. This CDR3 region has 14 residues. The V end was cut by 0 bases, the J end by 4 bases, with 10 bases between. The CDR3 sequence: CASSVVAGPTEAFF. The CDR3, as DNA: TGTGCCAGCAGCGTAGTGGCAGGGCCCACTGAAGCTTTCTTT.

This chain uses TRBV27 with TRBJ2-2; D remains ambiguous. The length of the CDR3 is 13 residues. V lost 3 bases to trimming and J lost 1 base, with 3 bases between them. Germline-derived CDR1 and CDR2 are MNHEY and SMNVEV (reference sequence). The CDR3 here is CASSFGNTGELFF. For the CDR3, the DNA is TGTGCCAGCAGTTTCGGGAACACCGGGGAGCTGTTTTTT.

The V call is TRBV11-3, the J call TRBJ2-1; 12 bases are a match to TRBD2. Germline V gene lookup returns CDR1 SGHNT and CDR2 YENEEA. CDR3 length: 18 amino acids. Germline trimming cut 5 bases from V and 1 base from J; bases unmatched to any gene: 9. Here the CDR3 reads CASSRTGTSGYSYNEQFF. The CDR3 DNA is TGTGCCAGCAGCCGAACCGGGACTAGCGGGTATTCCTACAATGAGCAGTTCTTC.

This clone was seen only once. This chain joins TRBV6-1 and TRBJ2-1, with a possible D match to TRBD2 (6 bases). Germline CDR1 reads MNHNS; CDR2 reads SASEGT. The CDR3 spans 14 residues. The V end was cut by 10 bases, the J end by 4 bases, with 17 bases between. The CDR3 nucleotides are TGTGCCACGGTCCGGGGACTCAAGTACAATGAGCAGTTCTTC. This translates into CATVRGLKYNEQFF.

The chain links TRBV2 to TRBJ2-7; TRBD2 matches 7 bases. CDR1 is SNHLY, CDR2 FYNNEI, per germline. The junction had 7 bases not matched to a gene; V was cut back by 4 bases and J by 4 bases. CDR3 length: 14 residues. CDR3 DNA sequence: TGTGCCAGCAGTGGTGGGAGGGCCGGGTACGAGCAGTACTTC. The encoded protein is CASSGGRAGYEQYF.

V gene TRBV19 combines with J gene TRBJ1-1, with 9 nucleotides matching TRBD1. With V trimmed by 5 bases and J by 5 bases, 15 bases remained unmatched. This CDR3 is 17 amino acids long. The germline V gene has CDR1 LNHDA and CDR2 SQIVND (reference sequence). The CDR3 DNA reads as TGTGCCAGTAGTCCTCCGGGACAGGGTTCGGTGGCGACTGAAGCTTTCTTT. Its protein is CASSPPGQGSVATEAFF.

The chain joins TRBV13 to TRBJ2-6, with D unresolved. This CDR3 region has 16 residues. Trimming took 5 bases from V and 0 from J, leaving 11 bases between them. CDR1 is PRHDT, CDR2 FYEKMQ, per germline (reference sequence). CDR3 sequence (DNA): TGTGCCAGCAGCATCGCAGGAGTCTCTGGGGCCAACGTCCTGACTTTC. It translates to CASSIAGVSGANVLTF.

This clone appeared a single time. This chain uses TRBV6-1 with TRBJ2-7; 7 bases are shared with TRBD1. J was trimmed by 1 base and V by 7 bases; bases with no gene match: 7. This CDR3 contains 14 residues. CDR1 is MNHNS and CDR2 is SASEGT in the germline V gene. CDR3 sequence (DNA): TGTGCCAGCACTTGGACAGGAGCTTCCTACGAGCAGTACTTC. Protein sequence: CASTWTGASYEQYF.

In DNA, the CDR3 is TGTGCCAGCAGTAGGACAGGGGGATTGTGGGGCTACACCTTC. Its protein product is CASSRTGGLWGYTF. This sequence joins TRBV6-1 and TRBJ1-2; TRBD1 aligns across 10 bases. From germline, CDR1 is MNHNS and CDR2 SASEGT. The junction had 8 bases not matched to a gene; V was cut back by 5 bases and J by 8 bases. The CDR3 extends over 14 amino acids.

The chain uses TRBV6-5 and TRBJ2-5; perhaps TRBD1 as D (5 bases). V was pared by 5 bases and J by 3 bases, with 16 bases between. The CDR3 sequence is 15 residues long. In germline, CDR1 is MNHEY, CDR2 SVGAGI. The CDR3 sequence is CASSKRQSAEETQYF. As DNA, the CDR3 is TGTGCCAGCAGTAAACGACAGTCCGCGGAAGAGACCCAGTACTTC.

V gene TRBV25-1 combines with J gene TRBJ2-3; D is undetermined. In germline, CDR1 is MGHDK, CDR2 SYGVNS. This CDR3 spans 12 amino acids. V lost 2 bases, J lost 1 base, and 1 base lay in between. CDR3 nucleotide sequence: TGTGCCAGCAGTGAAGGCACAGATACGCAGTATTTT. Translation: CASSEGTDTQYF.

This chain connects TRBV19 to TRBJ2-1, with D tentatively TRBD1 (6 bases). The CDR3 is 18 residues long. Between the trimmed V and J ends, which lost 4 bases and 7 bases, there was a span of 26 bases. The germline gives CDR1 LNHDA, CDR2 SQIVND (reference sequence). CDR3 coding DNA: TGTGCCAGTAGTACCTCTCTACAGGGACGGCACCCACTGAATGAGCAGTTCTTC. Its protein product is CASSTSLQGRHPLNEQFF.

V is TRBV5-1 and J is TRBJ2-5, with TRBD1 matching 7 bases. V was pared by 2 bases and J by 6 bases, with 7 bases of the junction left unmatched. The CDR3 has 14 amino acids. The germline V gene has CDR1 SGHRS and CDR2 YFSETQ. CDR3 in amino acids: CASSFTGVAKTQYF. The CDR3 bases are TGCGCCAGCAGCTTTACAGGGGTTGCGAAGACCCAGTACTTC.

The rearrangement joins TRBV11-2 to TRBJ1-4; unclear D gene. This CDR3 spans 13 amino acids. CDR1 and CDR2 from the germline V gene are SGHAT and FQNNGV. The V gene lost 1 base and the J gene lost 8 bases, with 8 bases spanning the gap. CDR3 DNA: TGTGCCAGCAGCTTAGTCTTACGAGAAAAACTGTTTTTT. This encodes CASSLVLREKLFF. The variable domain in full, with the rest retrieved from reference TRBV11-2 and TRBJ1-4, is EAGVAQSPRYKIIEKRQSVAFWCNPISGHATLYWYQQILGQGPKLLIQFQNNGVVDDSQLPKDRFSAERLKGVDSTLKIQPAKLEDSAVYLCASSLVLREKLFFGSGTQLSVL.

On this clone: The same CDR3 also results from other DNA sequences found in this sample. The V gene is TRBV28, the J gene TRBJ1-4, with a weak D call TRBD1 (5 bases). V dropped 4 bases and J dropped 4 bases, with 10 bases sitting between them. The CDR3 is 14 amino acids. The V gene's germline CDR1 is MDHEN and CDR2 SYDVKM. The CDR3 nucleotides read TGTGCCAGCAGTTCATCAGGGTATAATGAAAAACTGTTTTTT. Its translation is CASSSSGYNEKLFF.

This chain uses TRBV4-2 with TRBJ2-1; TRBD1 or TRBD2 may be the D gene (6 bases each). Trimming took off 3 bases at V and 13 bases at J, with 16 bases between the two ends. Germline CDR1 reads LGHNA; CDR2 reads YNFKEQ. The CDR3 loop spans 13 amino acids. The CDR3 protein is CASSQEQGSGQFF. CDR3 in DNA: TGTGCCAGCAGCCAGGAACAGGGTAGCGGACAGTTCTTC.

The chain is built from TRBV28 and TRBJ2-7; 7 bases are shared with TRBD2. Germline lookup yields CDR1 MDHEN and CDR2 SYDVKM. Unmatched junction bases numbered 11, after V lost 3 bases and J lost 6 bases. The CDR3 extends over 15 amino acids. In DNA, the CDR3 is TGTGCCAGCAGTTTTACCGGCGGGAGAGCCAGCGAGCAGTACTTC. Translating it yields CASSFTGGRASEQYF.

The CDR3 sequence is CASSLKQYGTGELFF. In DNA, the CDR3 is TGTGCCAGCAGCTTAAAACAGTACGGCACCGGGGAGCTGTTTTTT. This chain uses TRBV7-9 with TRBJ2-2, with no clear D. With 2 bases removed from V and 4 bases from J, the gap between germline ends came to 11 bases. CDR1 and CDR2 (germline): SEHNR, FQNEAQ (reference sequence). CDR3 size: 15 residues.

This clone came up once. The DNA for the CDR3 is TGCAGCGTCGCGCCGGGAGGTCGGGAGACCCAGTACTTC. Its translation is CSVAPGGRETQYF. This rearrangement joins TRBV29-1 to TRBJ2-5; TRBD2 aligns across 7 bases. Trimming removed 6 bases from V and 5 bases from J; junction bases left unmatched: 9. The CDR3 covers 13 residues. The germline V gene encodes CDR1 SQVTM and CDR2 ANQGSEA.

Worth noting for this clone: The same CDR3 is also encoded by other DNA sequences in this sample. This chain connects TRBV5-1 to TRBJ2-7; D ambiguous. The CDR3 sequence is 13 residues long. Germline values: CDR1 SGHRS, CDR2 YFSETQ. V was cut by 4 bases and J by 2 bases, with 10 bases left in between. Written as DNA, the CDR3 is TGCGCCAGCAGCCGGACGGAACCCTACGAGCAGTACTTC. Translation gives CASSRTEPYEQYF.

The chain combines TRBV28 with TRBJ1-4; 7 bases match TRBD1. The germline CDR1 and CDR2 sequences are MDHEN and SYDVKM. CDR3 length: 15 residues. V lost 0 bases and J lost 8; bases outside the gene matches: 6. The CDR3 spells CASSLWGRGGEKLFF. The CDR3 nucleotides read TGTGCCAGCAGTTTATGGGGCAGGGGGGGAGAAAAACTGTTTTTT.

V usage is TRBV19 and J usage is TRBJ2-2; 10 nucleotides match TRBD2. This CDR3 has 17 residues. Germline V lookup: CDR1 LNHDA, CDR2 SQIVND (reference sequence). Trimming at V came to 6 bases and at J to 7 bases, leaving 14 bases not matched to a gene. The CDR3 sequence: CASRPLSSGSSGGELFF. In DNA form, the CDR3 reads TGTGCCAGTAGACCGCTTTCTAGCGGGAGTTCCGGCGGGGAGCTGTTTTTT. Full variable domain (missing parts from reference TRBV19 and TRBJ2-2): DGGITQSPKYLFRKEGQNVTLSCEQNLNHDAMYWYRQDPGQGLRLIYYSQIVNDFQKGDIAEGYSVSREKKESFPLTVTSAQKNPTAFYLCASRPLSSGSSGGELFFGEGSRLTVL.

V and J are TRBV28 and TRBJ2-3, with D perhaps TRBD2 (7 bases). This CDR3 region has 15 residues. The V gene's germline CDR1 is MDHEN and CDR2 SYDVKM. V was cut by 6 bases and J by 4 bases, with 17 bases left in between. The CDR3 sequence is CASRGAWGGPDTQYF. DNA for the CDR3: TGTGCCAGCAGGGGGGCCTGGGGGGGCCCAGATACGCAGTATTTT. Drawing the rest from reference TRBV28 and TRBJ2-3, the complete variable domain is DVKVTQSSRYLVKRTGEKVFLECVQDMDHENMFWYRQDPGLGLRLIYFSYDVKMKEKGDIPEGYSVSREKKERFSLILESASTNQTSMYLCASRGAWGGPDTQYFGPGTRLTVL.

V usage is TRBV10-3 and J usage is TRBJ1-4; D gene ambiguous. The CDR3 has 16 amino acids. The V end was cut by 0 bases, the J end by 3 bases, with 11 bases between. From germline, CDR1 is ENHRY and CDR2 SYGVKD. CDR3: CAISESRWVSNEKLFF. The CDR3 coding sequence is TGTGCCATCAGTGAGTCTCGCTGGGTATCTAATGAAAAACTGTTTTTT.